Listed here are 10 T cell receptor beta chains from one sample, sequenced in a study of blood T cell repertoires in COVID-19. The table came from immunoSEQ multiplex PCR; TCRdb's copy has only in-frame clones and leaves some out. The table records some 43,000 clones, around 79% of them present only once. The sample consisted of peripheral blood. The receptors stem from a woman aged 55-69 years with acute or convalescent COVID-19.

The rearrangement joins TRBV3-1 (or the pseudogene TRBV3-2) to TRBJ2-1; 10 bases fit TRBD1. V lost 4 bases and J lost 4; bases outside the gene matches: 10. This CDR3 spans 17 amino acids. The germline V gene encodes CDR1 LGHDT and CDR2 YNNKEL (reference sequence). The CDR3 here is CASSRGTGAGMYNEQFF. CDR3 nucleotide sequence: TGTGCCAGCAGCCGGGGGACAGGGGCCGGCATGTACAATGAGCAGTTCTTC.

J is TRBJ2-1 and V is TRBV7-2; TRBD2 is a possible D gene (6 bases). The length of the CDR3 is 13 residues. Germline CDR1 reads SGHTA; CDR2 reads FQGNSA. V gave up 5 bases and J gave up 14 bases, with 19 bases separating them. CDR3 DNA: TGTGCCAGCAGCCGGAACTACGGAGGGGCTAAGTTCTTC. Translation gives CASSRNYGGAKFF.

This clone was observed a few times. The rearrangement links TRBV19 to TRBJ2-6, with 8 nucleotides matching TRBD1. Germline V gene lookup returns CDR1 LNHDA and CDR2 SQIVND (reference sequence). The ends lost 4 bases at V and 4 bases at J; junction bases unmatched: 6. The CDR3 spans 16 residues. The CDR3 here is CASSTRGLGGANVLTF. Written as DNA, the CDR3 is TGTGCCAGTAGTACCAGGGGGCTAGGAGGGGCCAACGTCCTGACTTTC.

This rearrangement joins TRBV6-4 to TRBJ2-7; 9 bases line up with TRBD1. The CDR3 is made up of 15 amino acids. CDR1 is MRHNA, CDR2 SNTAGT, per germline. J gave up 5 bases and V 2 bases, and 7 bases lay outside the gene matches. Here the CDR3 DNA reads TGTGCCAGCAGTGACCCGGGACAGGGAGTAAACGAGCAGTACTTC. The encoded protein is CASSDPGQGVNEQYF.

The rearrangement joins TRBV6-6 to TRBJ2-1; unclear D gene. The CDR3 extends over 13 amino acids. Germline V gene data show CDR1 as MNHNY and CDR2 as SVGAGI (reference sequence). Deletions cut 6 bases from V and 8 bases from J, with 14 bases between. CDR3 nucleotide sequence: TGTGCCAGCAGAAACCTCAACGAGGATGAGCAGTTCTTC. Its translation: CASRNLNEDEQFF.

This chain joins TRBV18 and TRBJ1-6, with a possible D match to TRBD1 (6 bases). The CDR3 spans 16 residues. Trimming removed 6 bases from V and 6 bases from J, with 18 bases in between. CDR1 KGHSH and CDR2 LQKENI come from the germline V gene. This chain's CDR3 is CASSPSAGDLNSPLHF. The CDR3 region has the DNA TGTGCCAGCTCGCCTTCGGCAGGGGACCTTAATTCACCCCTCCACTTT.

V usage is TRBV7-9 and J usage is TRBJ2-1; a possible D gene is TRBD2 (6 bases). Deletions cut 4 bases from V and 4 bases from J, with 14 bases between. The germline CDR1 and CDR2 sequences are SEHNR and FQNEAQ (reference sequence). The CDR3 totals 15 residues. Here the CDR3 reads CASSSPGVLYNEQFF. CDR3 nucleotides: TGTGCCAGCAGCTCCCCGGGGGTGCTGTACAATGAGCAGTTCTTC.

The rearrangement links TRBV27 to TRBJ2-5, with TRBD2 as a possible D gene (5 bases). V was cut by 2 bases and J by 5 bases, with 15 bases left in between. CDR1 and CDR2 from the germline V gene are MNHEY and SMNVEV (reference sequence). This CDR3 region has 15 residues. The CDR3 spells CASSLKLGGVETQYF. DNA for the CDR3: TGTGCCAGCAGTTTAAAGTTAGGAGGTGTGGAGACCCAGTACTTC.

This clone was counted once. This chain joins TRBV5-1 and TRBJ2-2, with 7 bases identical to TRBD1. Per germline, CDR1 SGHRS and CDR2 YFSETQ. This CDR3 contains 14 residues. V lost 6 bases to trimming and J lost 7 bases; unmatched junction nucleotides: 9. Here the CDR3 reads CASTPDRSDGELFF. CDR3 DNA sequence: TGCGCCAGCACCCCGGACAGGAGCGACGGGGAGCTGTTTTTT. Full variable domain (missing parts from reference TRBV5-1 and TRBJ2-2): KAGVTQTPRYLIKTRGQQVTLSCSPISGHRSVSWYQQTPGQGLQFLFEYFSETQRNKGNFPGRFSGRQFSNSRSEMNVSTLELGDSALYLCASTPDRSDGELFFGEGSRLTVL.

The chain has TRBV25-1 and TRBJ2-7; a possible D gene is TRBD2 (5 bases). There are 14 residues in the CDR3. Deletions cut 4 bases from V and 2 bases from J, with 12 bases between. CDR1 is MGHDK, CDR2 SYGVNS, per germline. The CDR3 sequence is CASSGGPGTYEQYF. For the CDR3, the DNA is TGTGCCAGCAGTGGCGGACCGGGGACCTACGAGCAGTACTTC.